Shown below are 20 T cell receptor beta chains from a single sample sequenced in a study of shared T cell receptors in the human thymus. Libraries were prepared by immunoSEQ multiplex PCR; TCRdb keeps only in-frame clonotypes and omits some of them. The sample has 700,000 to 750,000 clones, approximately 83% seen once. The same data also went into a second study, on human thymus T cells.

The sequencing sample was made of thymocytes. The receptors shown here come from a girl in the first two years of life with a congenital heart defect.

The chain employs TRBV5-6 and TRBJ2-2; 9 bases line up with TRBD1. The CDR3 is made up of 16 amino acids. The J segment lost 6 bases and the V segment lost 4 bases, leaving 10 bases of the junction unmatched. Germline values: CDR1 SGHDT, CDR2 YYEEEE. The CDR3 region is CASSEGQGSWSGELFF. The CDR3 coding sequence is TGTGCCAGCAGCGAAGGACAGGGGAGTTGGTCCGGGGAGCTGTTTTTT. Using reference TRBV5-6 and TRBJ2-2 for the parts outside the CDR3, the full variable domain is DAGVTQSPTHLIKTRGQQVTLRCSPKSGHDTVSWYQQALGQGPQFIFQYYEEEERQRGNFPDRFSGHQFPNYSSELNVNALLLGDSALYLCASSEGQGSWSGELFFGEGSRLTVL.

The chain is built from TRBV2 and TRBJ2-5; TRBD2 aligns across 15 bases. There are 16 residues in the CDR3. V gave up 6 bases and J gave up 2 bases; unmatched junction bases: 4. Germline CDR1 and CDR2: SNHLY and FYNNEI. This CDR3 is CASSGGLAGGQETQYF. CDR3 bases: TGTGCCAGCAGCGGGGGACTAGCGGGGGGTCAAGAGACCCAGTACTTC.

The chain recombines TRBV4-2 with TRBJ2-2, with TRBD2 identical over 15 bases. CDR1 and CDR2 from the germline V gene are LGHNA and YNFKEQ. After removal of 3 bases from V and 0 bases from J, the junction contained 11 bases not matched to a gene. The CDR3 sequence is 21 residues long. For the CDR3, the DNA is TGTGCCAGCAGCCACCCGAAACCGGGACTAGCGGGGGGCGCGAACACCGGGGAGCTGTTTTTT. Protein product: CASSHPKPGLAGGANTGELFF.

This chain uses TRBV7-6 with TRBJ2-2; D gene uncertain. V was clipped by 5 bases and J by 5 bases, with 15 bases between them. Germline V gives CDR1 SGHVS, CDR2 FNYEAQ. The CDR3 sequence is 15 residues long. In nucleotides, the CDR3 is TGTGCCAGCAGCCTGCCCACAGTTCCTACCGGGGAGCTGTTTTTT. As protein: CASSLPTVPTGELFF.

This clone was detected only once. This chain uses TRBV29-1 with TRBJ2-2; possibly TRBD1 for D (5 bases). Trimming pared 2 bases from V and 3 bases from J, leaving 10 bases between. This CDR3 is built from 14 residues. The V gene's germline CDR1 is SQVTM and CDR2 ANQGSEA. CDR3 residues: CSVELQVDTGELFF. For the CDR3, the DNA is TGCAGCGTTGAACTACAGGTGGACACCGGGGAGCTGTTTTTT.

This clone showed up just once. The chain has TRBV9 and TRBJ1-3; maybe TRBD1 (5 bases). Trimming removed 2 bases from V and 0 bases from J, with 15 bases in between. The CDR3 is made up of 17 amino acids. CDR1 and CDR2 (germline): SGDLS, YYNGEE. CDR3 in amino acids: CASSVRRDGSSGNTIYF. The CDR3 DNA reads TGTGCCAGCAGCGTTCGGAGGGACGGGAGCTCTGGAAACACCATATATTTT.

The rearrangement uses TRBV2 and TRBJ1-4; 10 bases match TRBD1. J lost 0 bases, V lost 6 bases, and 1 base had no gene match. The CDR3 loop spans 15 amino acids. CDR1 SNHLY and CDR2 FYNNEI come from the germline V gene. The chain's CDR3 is CASSGTGATNEKLFF. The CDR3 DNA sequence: TGTGCCAGCAGCGGGACAGGGGCAACTAATGAAAAACTGTTTTTT.

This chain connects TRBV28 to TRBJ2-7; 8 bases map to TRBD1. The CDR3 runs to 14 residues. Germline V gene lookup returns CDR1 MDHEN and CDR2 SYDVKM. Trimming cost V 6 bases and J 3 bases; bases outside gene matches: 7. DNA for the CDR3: TGTGCCAGCAGCCTAGGACAGGGTTACTACGAGCAGTACTTC. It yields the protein CASSLGQGYYEQYF.

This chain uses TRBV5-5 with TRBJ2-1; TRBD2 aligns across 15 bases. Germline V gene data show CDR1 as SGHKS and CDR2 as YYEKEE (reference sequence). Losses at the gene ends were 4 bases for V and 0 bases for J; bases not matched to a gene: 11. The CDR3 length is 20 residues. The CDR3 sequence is CASSTRTSGGVKSSYNEQFF. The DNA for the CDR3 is TGTGCCAGCAGCACTCGGACTAGCGGGGGGGTTAAAAGCTCCTACAATGAGCAGTTCTTC.

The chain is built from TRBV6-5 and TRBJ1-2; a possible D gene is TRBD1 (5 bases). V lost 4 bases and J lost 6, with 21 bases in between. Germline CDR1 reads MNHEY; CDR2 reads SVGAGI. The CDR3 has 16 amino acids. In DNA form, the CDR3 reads TGTGCCAGCAGTTCCCGCTACAGGAGTTCTCAGGATGGCTACACCTTC. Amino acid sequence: CASSSRYRSSQDGYTF.

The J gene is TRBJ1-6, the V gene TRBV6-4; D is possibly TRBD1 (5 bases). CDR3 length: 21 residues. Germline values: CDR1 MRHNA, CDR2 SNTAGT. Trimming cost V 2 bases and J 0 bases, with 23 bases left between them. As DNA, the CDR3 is TGTGCCAGCAGTGACCCGCTGGACGCAGGAGGGGCGGCCTCCTATAATTCACCCCTCCACTTT. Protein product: CASSDPLDAGGAASYNSPLHF.

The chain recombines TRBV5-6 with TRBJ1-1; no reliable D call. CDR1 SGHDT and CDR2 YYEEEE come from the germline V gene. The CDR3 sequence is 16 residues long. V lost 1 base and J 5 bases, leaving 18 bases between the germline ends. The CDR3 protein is CASSLLGEEGWTEAFF. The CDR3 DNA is TGTGCCAGCAGCTTGTTGGGTGAAGAGGGATGGACTGAAGCTTTCTTT.

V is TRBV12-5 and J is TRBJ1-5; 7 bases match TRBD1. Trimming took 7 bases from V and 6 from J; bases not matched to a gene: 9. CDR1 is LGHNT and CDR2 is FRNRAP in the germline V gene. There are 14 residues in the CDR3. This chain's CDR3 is CASASRQGGQPQHF. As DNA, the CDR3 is TGTGCTAGTGCGTCCCGACAGGGTGGTCAGCCCCAGCATTTT.

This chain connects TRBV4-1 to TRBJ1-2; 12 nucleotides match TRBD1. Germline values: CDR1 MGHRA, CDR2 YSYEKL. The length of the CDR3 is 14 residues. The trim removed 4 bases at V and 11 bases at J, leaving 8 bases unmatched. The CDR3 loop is CASSPRDRGLWYTF. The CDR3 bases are TGCGCCAGCAGCCCCCGGGACAGGGGGCTGTGGTACACCTTC.

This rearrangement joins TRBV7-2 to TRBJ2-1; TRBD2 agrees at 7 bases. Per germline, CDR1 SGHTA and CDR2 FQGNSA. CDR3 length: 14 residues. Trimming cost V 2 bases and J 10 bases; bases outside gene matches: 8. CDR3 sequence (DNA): TGTGCCAGCAGCTTAAGGCCTAGCGGAGTAGAGCAGTTCTTC. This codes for CASSLRPSGVEQFF.

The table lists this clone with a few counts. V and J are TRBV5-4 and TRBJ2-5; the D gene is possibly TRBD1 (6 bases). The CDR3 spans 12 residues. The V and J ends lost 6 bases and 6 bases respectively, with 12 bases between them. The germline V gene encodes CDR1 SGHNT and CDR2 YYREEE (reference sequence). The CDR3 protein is CASMGARKTQYF. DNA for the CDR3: TGTGCCAGCATGGGGGCCAGGAAGACCCAGTACTTC.

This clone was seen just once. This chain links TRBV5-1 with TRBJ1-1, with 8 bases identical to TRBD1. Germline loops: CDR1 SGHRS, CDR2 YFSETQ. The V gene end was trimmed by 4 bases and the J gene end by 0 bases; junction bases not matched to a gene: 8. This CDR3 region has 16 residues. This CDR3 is CASSPGQEPMNTEAFF. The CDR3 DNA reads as TGCGCCAGCAGCCCGGGACAGGAGCCGATGAACACTGAAGCTTTCTTT.

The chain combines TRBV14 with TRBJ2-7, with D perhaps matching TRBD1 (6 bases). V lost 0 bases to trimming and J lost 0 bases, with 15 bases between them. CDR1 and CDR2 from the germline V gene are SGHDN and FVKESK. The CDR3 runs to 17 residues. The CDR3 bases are TGTGCCAGCAGCCAAGAGGACCCCGGGACATTCTCCTACGAGCAGTACTTC. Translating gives CASSQEDPGTFSYEQYF.

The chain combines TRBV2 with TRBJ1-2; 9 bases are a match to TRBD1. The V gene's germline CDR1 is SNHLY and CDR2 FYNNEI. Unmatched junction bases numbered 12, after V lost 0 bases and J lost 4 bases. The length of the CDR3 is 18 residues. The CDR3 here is CASSEAGDRAGVGYGYTF. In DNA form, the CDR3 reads TGTGCCAGCAGTGAAGCGGGGGACAGGGCCGGGGTCGGCTATGGCTACACCTTC.

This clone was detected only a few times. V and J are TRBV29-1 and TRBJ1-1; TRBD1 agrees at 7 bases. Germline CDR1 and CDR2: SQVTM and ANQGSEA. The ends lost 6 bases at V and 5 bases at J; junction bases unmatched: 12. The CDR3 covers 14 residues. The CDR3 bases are TGCAGCGTCAGGGACAGATCATTTATGACTGAAGCTTTCTTT. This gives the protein CSVRDRSFMTEAFF.